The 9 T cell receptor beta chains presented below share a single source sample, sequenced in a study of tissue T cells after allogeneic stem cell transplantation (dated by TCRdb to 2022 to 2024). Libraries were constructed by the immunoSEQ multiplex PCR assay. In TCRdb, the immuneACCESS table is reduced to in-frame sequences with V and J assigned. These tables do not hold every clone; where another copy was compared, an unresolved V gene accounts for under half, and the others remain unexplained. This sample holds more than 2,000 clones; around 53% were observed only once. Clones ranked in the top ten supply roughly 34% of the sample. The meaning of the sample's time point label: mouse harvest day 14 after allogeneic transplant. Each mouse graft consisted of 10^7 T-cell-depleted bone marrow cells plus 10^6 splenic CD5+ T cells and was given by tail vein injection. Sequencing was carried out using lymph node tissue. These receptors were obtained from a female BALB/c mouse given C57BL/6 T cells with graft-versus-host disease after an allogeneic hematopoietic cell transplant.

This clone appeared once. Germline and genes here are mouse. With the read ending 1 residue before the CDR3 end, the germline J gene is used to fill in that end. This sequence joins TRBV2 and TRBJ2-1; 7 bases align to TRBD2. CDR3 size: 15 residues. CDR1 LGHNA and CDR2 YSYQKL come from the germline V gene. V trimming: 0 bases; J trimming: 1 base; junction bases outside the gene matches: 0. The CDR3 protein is CASSQEGGNYAEQFF. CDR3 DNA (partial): TGTGCCAGCAGCCAAGAGGGGGGGAACTATGCTGAGCAGTTC.

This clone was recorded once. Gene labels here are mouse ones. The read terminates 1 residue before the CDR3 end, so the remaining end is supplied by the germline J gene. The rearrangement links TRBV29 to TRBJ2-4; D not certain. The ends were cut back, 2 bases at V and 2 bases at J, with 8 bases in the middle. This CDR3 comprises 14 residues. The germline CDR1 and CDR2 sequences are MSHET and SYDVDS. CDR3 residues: CASSLQFDQNTLYF. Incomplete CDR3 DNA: TGTGCTAGCAGTTTACAGTTCGATCAAAACACCTTGTAC.

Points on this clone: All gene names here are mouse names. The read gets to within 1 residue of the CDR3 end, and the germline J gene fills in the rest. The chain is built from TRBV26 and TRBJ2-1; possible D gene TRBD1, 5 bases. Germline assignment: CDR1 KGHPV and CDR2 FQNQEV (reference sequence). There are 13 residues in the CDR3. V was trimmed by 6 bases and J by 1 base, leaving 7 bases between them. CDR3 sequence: CASSRQNYAEQFF. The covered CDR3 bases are TGTGCCAGCAGCCGACAGAACTATGCTGAGCAGTTC. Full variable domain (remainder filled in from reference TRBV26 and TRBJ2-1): NSKVIQTPRYLVKGQGQKAKMRCIPEKGHPVVFWYQQNKNNEFKFLINFQNQEVLQQIDMTEKRFSAECPSNSPCSLEIQSSEAGDSALYLCASSRQNYAEQFFGPGTRLTVL.

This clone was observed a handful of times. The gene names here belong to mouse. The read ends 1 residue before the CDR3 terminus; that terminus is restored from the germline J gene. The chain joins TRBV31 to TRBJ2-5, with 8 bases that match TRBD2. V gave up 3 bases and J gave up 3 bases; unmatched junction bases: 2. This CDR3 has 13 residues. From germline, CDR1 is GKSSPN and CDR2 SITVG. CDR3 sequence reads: CAWRTGAQDTQYF. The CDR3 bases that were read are TGTGCCTGGAGGACTGGGGCGCAAGACACCCAGTAC.

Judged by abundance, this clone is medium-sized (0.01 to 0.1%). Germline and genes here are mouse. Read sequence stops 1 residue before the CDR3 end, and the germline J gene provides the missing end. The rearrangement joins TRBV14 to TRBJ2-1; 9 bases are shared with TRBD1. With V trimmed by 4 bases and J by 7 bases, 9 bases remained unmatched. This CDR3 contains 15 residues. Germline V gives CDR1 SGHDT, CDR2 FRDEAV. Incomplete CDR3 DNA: TGTGCCAGCAGTCTACAGGGGGCAGGTTGGGCTGAGCAGTTC. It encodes CASSLQGAGWAEQF. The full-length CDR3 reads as CASSLQGAGWAEQFF. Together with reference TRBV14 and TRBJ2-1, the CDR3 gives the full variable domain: EAGVTQSPRYAVLQEGQAVSFWCDPISGHDTLYWYQQPRDQGPQLLVYFRDEAVIDNSQLPSDRFSAVRPKGTNSTLKIQSAKQGDTATYLCASSLQGAGWAEQFFGPGTRLTVL.

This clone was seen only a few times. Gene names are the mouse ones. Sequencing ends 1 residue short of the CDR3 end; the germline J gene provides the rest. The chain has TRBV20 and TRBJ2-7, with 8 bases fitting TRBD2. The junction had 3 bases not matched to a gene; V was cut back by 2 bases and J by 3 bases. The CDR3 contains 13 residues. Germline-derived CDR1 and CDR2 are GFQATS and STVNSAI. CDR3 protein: CGARTGGRYEQYF. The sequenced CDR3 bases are TGTGGTGCTAGGACTGGGGGTCGCTATGAACAGTAC.

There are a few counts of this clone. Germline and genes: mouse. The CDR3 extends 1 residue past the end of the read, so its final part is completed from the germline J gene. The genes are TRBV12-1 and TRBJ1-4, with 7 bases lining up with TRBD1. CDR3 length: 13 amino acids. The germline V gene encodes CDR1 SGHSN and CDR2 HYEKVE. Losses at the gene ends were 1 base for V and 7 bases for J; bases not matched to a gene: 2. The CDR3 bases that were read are TGTGCCAGCTCTCTAAGGGGGCTCGAAAGATTATTT. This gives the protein CASSLRGLERLF. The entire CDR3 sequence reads CASSLRGLERLFF.

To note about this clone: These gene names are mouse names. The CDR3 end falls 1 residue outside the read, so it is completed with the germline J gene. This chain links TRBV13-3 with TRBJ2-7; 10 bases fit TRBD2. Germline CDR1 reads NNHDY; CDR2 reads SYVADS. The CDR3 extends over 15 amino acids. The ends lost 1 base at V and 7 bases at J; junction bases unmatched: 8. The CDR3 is CASSDSGGAHGEQYF. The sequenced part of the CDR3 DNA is TGTGCCAGCAGTGATTCTGGGGGGGCGCATGGGGAACAGTAC.

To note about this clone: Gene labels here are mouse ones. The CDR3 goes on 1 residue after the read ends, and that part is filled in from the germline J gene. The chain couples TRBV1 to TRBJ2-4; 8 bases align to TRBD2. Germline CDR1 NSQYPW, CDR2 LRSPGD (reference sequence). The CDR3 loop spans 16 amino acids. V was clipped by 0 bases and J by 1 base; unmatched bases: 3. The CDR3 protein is CTCSAETGAGQNTLYF. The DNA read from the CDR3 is TGCACCTGCAGTGCAGAGACTGGGGCGGGTCAAAACACCTTGTAC.